Listed here are 17 T cell receptor beta chains from one sample, sequenced in a study of T cells in Graves' hyperthyroidism and ophthalmopathy. Amplification of TCR beta CDR3 regions used RNA as the template. TCR CDR3 regions were first amplified by RT-PCR with HTBI primers. TCRdb ran MiXCR on the multiplex PCR reads and lists one entry per CDR3 protein. The sample lists under 350,000 distinct CDR3 sequences, over 15% occurring once. Specimen: blood. The receptors here all came from a woman aged 60-70 years with Graves' ophthalmopathy.

This clonotype was counted ten times or more. The CDR3: CASSPEKETQYF. The DNA for the CDR3 is TGTGCCAGCTCACCCGAAAAAGAGACCCAGTACTTC. The chain uses TRBV18 and TRBJ2-5; D gene uncertain. V was trimmed by 3 bases and J by 3 bases, leaving 5 bases between them. From germline, CDR1 is KGHSH and CDR2 LQKENI. The CDR3 spans 12 residues. Full variable domain (missing parts from reference TRBV18 and TRBJ2-5): NAGVMQNPRHLVRRRGQEARLRCSPMKGHSHVYWYRQLPEEGLKFMVYLQKENIIDESGMPKERFSAEFPKEGPSILRIQQVVRGDSAAYFCASSPEKETQYFGPGTRLLVL.

Note on this clonotype: A junction end diverges from the germline sequence, so it may reflect a read error. The rearrangement links TRBV27 to TRBJ2-2; possibly TRBD2 for D (8 bases). Germline CDR1 reads MNHEY; CDR2 reads SMNVEV (reference sequence). The CDR3 length is 17 residues. CDR3 nucleotide sequence: TGTGCCAGCAGTTTATCCTCGGGAGGGGGCGCCACCGGGGAGCTGCTTTTT. The encoded protein is CASSLSSGGGATGELLF.

This clonotype was seen repeatedly, ten times or more. The chain recombines TRBV6-2 or TRBV6-3 with TRBJ2-7; tentatively, D is TRBD1 (6 bases). Germline CDR1 MNHEY, CDR2 SVGEGT. V lost 6 bases and J 4 bases, leaving 10 bases between the germline ends. The CDR3 contains 12 residues. In DNA, the CDR3 is TGTGCCAGCAGCAACACAGGGTACGAGCAGTACTTC. It yields the protein CASSNTGYEQYF.

The chain uses TRBV7-2 and TRBJ2-1; the match to TRBD2 covers 10 bases. The V and J ends lost 5 bases and 9 bases, in that order; junction bases with no gene match: 13. The germline V gene encodes CDR1 SGHTA and CDR2 FQGNSA. The CDR3 is made up of 16 amino acids. CDR3 in DNA: TGTGCCAGCAGCCGCGAGGGCCTAGCGGGGGAAAGTGAGCAGTTCTTC. Protein: CASSREGLAGESEQFF.

This clonotype has at least ten counts. The chain employs TRBV20-1 and TRBJ1-6, with 7 bases lining up with TRBD1. Germline CDR1 and CDR2: DFQATT and SNEGSKA (reference sequence). The V and J ends lost 5 bases and 8 bases, in that order; junction bases with no gene match: 9. The CDR3 is made up of 14 amino acids. CDR3 in amino acids: CSAPGQRLDSPLHF. DNA for the CDR3: TGCAGTGCTCCGGGACAGAGGTTAGATTCACCCCTCCACTTT.

This clonotype showed up just a few times. The chain uses TRBV19 and TRBJ2-2, with 8 positions matching TRBD1. CDR1 and CDR2 from the germline V gene are LNHDA and SQIVND (reference sequence). Trimming took 6 bases from V and 3 from J; bases not matched to a gene: 12. This CDR3 is built from 17 residues. The CDR3 reads CASSFGQGQTDTGELFF. CDR3 sequence (DNA): TGTGCCAGTAGCTTCGGACAGGGCCAAACCGACACCGGGGAGCTGTTTTTT. The whole variable domain, filled in from reference TRBV19 and TRBJ2-2, reads DGGITQSPKYLFRKEGQNVTLSCEQNLNHDAMYWYRQDPGQGLRLIYYSQIVNDFQKGDIAEGYSVSREKKESFPLTVTSAQKNPTAFYLCASSFGQGQTDTGELFFGEGSRLTVL.

This clonotype turned up a few times. This CDR3 reads CASSLGRGARGTEAFF. The CDR3 bases are TGTGCCAGCAGCTTGGGACGGGGGGCGCGAGGGACTGAAGCTTTCTTT. This chain uses TRBV5-4 with TRBJ1-1; possible D gene TRBD1, 6 bases. CDR1 and CDR2 (germline): SGHNT, YYREEE (reference sequence). Deletions cut 0 bases from V and 5 bases from J, with 17 bases between. The CDR3 length is 16 residues.

The chain is built from TRBV9 and TRBJ1-2; D is undetermined. The germline V and J ends were trimmed by 3 bases and 4 bases, with 7 bases remaining between them. The CDR3 has 12 amino acids. Germline CDR1 and CDR2: SGDLS and YYNGEE. CDR3 sequence reads: CASSGWVYGYTF. The CDR3 DNA follows: TGTGCCAGCAGCGGGTGGGTCTATGGCTACACCTTC.

This chain joins TRBV20-1 and TRBJ2-5; the D is unclear. The length of the CDR3 is 13 residues. The V end lost 3 bases, the J end lost 3 bases, and 11 bases lay between the germline ends. Per the germline V gene, CDR1 is DFQATT and CDR2 is SNEGSKA (reference sequence). Written as DNA, the CDR3 is TGCAGTGCTAGGAGGCCAAAAGAAGAGACCCAGTACTTC. Translating gives CSARRPKEETQYF.

This clonotype was counted many times. The J gene is TRBJ1-3, the V gene TRBV6-1; D remains unclear. The CDR3 has 16 residues. V was trimmed by 2 bases and J by 2 bases, leaving 13 bases between them. Germline CDR1 reads MNHNS; CDR2 reads SASEGT. CDR3 region: CASSERGPGAGNTIYF. The CDR3 DNA sequence: TGTGCCAGCAGTGAACGGGGTCCGGGTGCTGGAAACACCATATATTTT.

This clonotype was seen repeatedly, ten times or more. The chain combines TRBV11-3 with TRBJ2-5; the match to TRBD1 covers 8 bases. Germline lookup yields CDR1 SGHNT and CDR2 YENEEA. V gave up 5 bases and J gave up 5 bases; unmatched junction bases: 10. This CDR3 has 15 amino acids. The CDR3 protein is CASSPGHRGSETQYF. CDR3 coding DNA: TGTGCCAGCAGCCCCGGCCACAGGGGGTCGGAGACCCAGTACTTC. The full variable domain, completed using reference TRBV11-3 and TRBJ2-5, is EAGVVQSPRYKIIEKKQPVAFWCNPISGHNTLYWYLQNLGQGPELLIRYENEEAVDDSQLPKDRFSAERLKGVDSTLKIQPAELGDSAVYLCASSPGHRGSETQYFGPGTRLLVL.

This chain joins TRBV12-3 or TRBV12-4 and TRBJ2-2, with D unresolved. The CDR3 runs to 14 residues. Trimming took off 6 bases at V and 4 bases at J, with 12 bases between the two ends. The CDR3: CASSLRTSTGELFF. The CDR3 nucleotides are TGTGCCAGCAGCCTTCGCACTTCCACCGGGGAGCTGTTTTTT.

This clonotype has at least ten counts. The V gene is TRBV28, the J gene TRBJ2-7, with D possibly called TRBD1 or TRBD2 (5 bases each). The ends were cut back, 3 bases at V and 5 bases at J, with 11 bases in the middle. The CDR3 spans 13 residues. Germline CDR1 is MDHEN and CDR2 is SYDVKM. The CDR3, as DNA: TGTGCCAGCAGTTTGATCGGGGCCCACGAGCAGTACTTC. This codes for CASSLIGAHEQYF.

This rearrangement joins TRBV7-9 to TRBJ2-7, with TRBD2 matching over 7 bases. The length of the CDR3 is 15 residues. J gave up 3 bases and V 1 base, and 6 bases lay outside the gene matches. Per the germline V gene, CDR1 is SEHNR and CDR2 is FQNEAQ (reference sequence). The CDR3 loop reads CASSLGGGADYEQYF. CDR3 DNA: TGTGCCAGCAGCTTAGGGGGGGGAGCAGACTACGAGCAGTACTTC.

Many counts were recorded for this clonotype. CDR3 nucleotide sequence: TGTGCCAGCAGTTCAATTAGGACTAGCGGGACAGATACGCAGTATTTT. It translates to CASSSIRTSGTDTQYF. This rearrangement joins TRBV28 to TRBJ2-3, with 11 bases identical to TRBD2. CDR1 is MDHEN, CDR2 SYDVKM, per germline. The length of the CDR3 is 16 residues. The V gene end was trimmed by 4 bases and the J gene end by 3 bases; junction bases not matched to a gene: 6.

The gene calls are TRBV20-1 and TRBJ1-1; a possible D gene is TRBD1 (5 bases). The CDR3 length is 14 residues. Germline CDR1 is DFQATT and CDR2 is SNEGSKA (reference sequence). V was cut by 7 bases and J by 2 bases, with 17 bases left in between. The CDR3 coding sequence is TGCAGTGTCCGCTCGGGACGAGGAAACACTGAAGCTTTCTTT. Translation: CSVRSGRGNTEAFF.

The table lists this clonotype with many counts. This CDR3 is CASSPRQGRQETQYF. The CDR3 DNA reads as TGTGCCAGCAGCCCTCGGCAGGGCCGCCAAGAGACCCAGTACTTC. The gene calls are TRBV7-2 and TRBJ2-5; TRBD1 is a possible D gene (5 bases). CDR3 length: 15 residues. The germline gives CDR1 SGHTA, CDR2 FQGNSA. Trimming stripped 5 bases from V and 1 base from J, with 14 bases between.